The present T cell receptor beta chain was sequenced within a study of T cells in Graves' hyperthyroidism and ophthalmopathy. Clinical symptoms, serum thyroxine and TRAb, thyroid ultrasound and orbital computed tomography together formed the diagnostic basis. RNA transcripts gave rise to amplified TCR beta CDR3 regions. HTBI primers were the set used in a first-round RT-PCR of the TCR CDR3. MiXCR, applied by TCRdb to the multiplex PCR reads, yields one record per CDR3 protein. Among hundreds of thousands of distinct CDR3 sequences, around a third were seen once, and the ten largest hold 31%. V was pared by 5 bases and J by 4 bases, with 8 bases of the junction left unmatched. Germline V lookup: CDR1 MGHDK, CDR2 SYGVNS. This CDR3 is 15 amino acids long. This clonotype was counted between two and nine times.

The material sequenced was blood. The sequence was collected from a woman between 40 and 55 years old with Graves' hyperthyroidism. The V and J genes are TRBV25-1 and TRBJ1-3, with 7 positions matching TRBD1. The CDR3 sequence is CASSSYRGFGNTIYF. CDR3 nucleotides: TGTGCCAGCAGTTCATACAGGGGATTCGGAAACACCATATATTTT.